This T cell receptor (beta chain) was sequenced for a study of blood T cells in healthy people across ages. Germline CDR1 is MDHEN and CDR2 is SYDVKM. This CDR3 spans 13 amino acids. V lost 5 bases, J lost 9 bases, and 16 bases lay in between. The use of a sample-barcoded 5' primer and a J-beta primer mix characterized a second PCR of about 6 to 11 cycles. TCRdb re-called the 5' RACE reads through MiXCR, storing one row per CDR3 protein. The sample consists of approximately 490,000 distinct CDR3 sequences, approximately 25% of them appearing once. These data also formed part of another study, on T cells of mothers and their children. From that paper: Slightly, though not significantly, more overlap was seen in related than in unrelated mother-child pairs.

The sample consisted of blood. This chain joins TRBV28 and TRBJ1-2, with D uncertain. The TCR sequence derives from a boy between 10 and 17 years old in good health. The CDR3 DNA is TGTGCCAGCAGTCCCGCCCTGGGATTTCGCTACACCTTC. Translation: CASSPALGFRYTF.